This record concerns one T cell receptor (beta chain) sequence. This CDR3 is built from 16 residues. Germline V CDR1 and CDR2: SGHVS, FQNEAQ. The V segment lost 5 bases and the J segment 7 bases; nucleotides outside the gene matches: 7. This sample is drawn from a study of T cell clones after liver transplantation. Whole-study context: Without induction therapy, subjects received standard immunosuppression until 12-24 months post-transplant. Blood was drawn pre-transplant, before withdrawal, and after full or failed withdrawal.

TCRdb's copy holds only in-frame clones and misses some; the assay was immunoSEQ multiplex PCR. This repertoire shows 95,000 to 110,000 clones, around 86% found once; its top ten account for about 1%. The chain combines TRBV7-8 with TRBJ2-1; 14 positions match TRBD2. The clonotype comes from a human donor who received a liver transplant. Sequencing used CD4+ T cells from blood, obtained before liver transplant. CDR3 residues: CASSPRLAGGGNEQFF. CDR3 in DNA: TGTGCCAGCAGCCCGCGACTAGCGGGGGGGGGTAATGAGCAGTTCTTC.